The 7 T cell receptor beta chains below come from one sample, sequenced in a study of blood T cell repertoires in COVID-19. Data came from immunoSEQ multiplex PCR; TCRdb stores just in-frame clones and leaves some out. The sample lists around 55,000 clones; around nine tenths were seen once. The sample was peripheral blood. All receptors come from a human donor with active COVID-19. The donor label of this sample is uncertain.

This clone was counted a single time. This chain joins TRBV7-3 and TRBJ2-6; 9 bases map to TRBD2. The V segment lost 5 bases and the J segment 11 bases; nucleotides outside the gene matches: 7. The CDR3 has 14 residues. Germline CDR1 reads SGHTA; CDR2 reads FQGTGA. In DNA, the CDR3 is TGTGCCAGCAGCCCTTCTAGCGGGAAGGACGTCCTGACTTTC. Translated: CASSPSSGKDVLTF.

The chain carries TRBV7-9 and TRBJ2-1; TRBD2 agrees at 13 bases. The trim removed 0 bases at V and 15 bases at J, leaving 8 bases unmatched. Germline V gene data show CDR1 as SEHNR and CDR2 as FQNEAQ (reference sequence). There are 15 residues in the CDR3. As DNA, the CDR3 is TGTGCCAGCAGCTTAGCCCGAGGACTAGCGGGAGAGTCGTTCTTC. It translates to CASSLARGLAGESFF.

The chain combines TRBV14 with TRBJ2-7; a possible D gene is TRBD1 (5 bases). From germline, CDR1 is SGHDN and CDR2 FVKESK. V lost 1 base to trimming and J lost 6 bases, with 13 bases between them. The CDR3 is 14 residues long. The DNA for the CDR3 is TGTGCCAGCAGCCAAGTTGGGGCGCAAAGCGAGCAGTACTTC. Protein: CASSQVGAQSEQYF.

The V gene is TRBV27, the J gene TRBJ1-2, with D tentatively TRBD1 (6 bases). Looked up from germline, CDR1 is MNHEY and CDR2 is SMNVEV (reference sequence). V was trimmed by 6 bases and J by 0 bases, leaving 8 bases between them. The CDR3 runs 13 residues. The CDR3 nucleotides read TGTGCCAGCAGACGGGACACTAACTATGGCTACACCTTC. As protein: CASRRDTNYGYTF.

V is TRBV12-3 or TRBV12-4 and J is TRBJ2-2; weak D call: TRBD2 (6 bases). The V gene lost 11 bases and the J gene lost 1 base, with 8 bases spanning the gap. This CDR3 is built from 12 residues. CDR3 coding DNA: TGTGCCGGGAGGTGGAACACCGGGGAGCTGTTTTTT. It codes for CAGRWNTGELFF.

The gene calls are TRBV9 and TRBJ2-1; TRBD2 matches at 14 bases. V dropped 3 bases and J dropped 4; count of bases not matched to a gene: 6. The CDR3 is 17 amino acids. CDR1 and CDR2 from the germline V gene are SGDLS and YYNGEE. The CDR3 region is CASSAGTSGSSYNEQFF. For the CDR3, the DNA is TGTGCCAGCAGCGCCGGGACTAGCGGGAGTTCTTACAATGAGCAGTTCTTC.

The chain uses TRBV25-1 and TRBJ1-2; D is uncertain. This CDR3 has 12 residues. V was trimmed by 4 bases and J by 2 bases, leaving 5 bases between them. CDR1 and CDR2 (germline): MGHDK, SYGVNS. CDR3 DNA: TGTGCCAGCAGTGCACAGAACTATGGCTACACCTTC. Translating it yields CASSAQNYGYTF.